The present TCR beta chain was sequenced within a study of cytomegalovirus exposure and HLA in healthy donors. PCR amplification relied on 60 Vbeta primers (plus 13 Jbeta primers). The protocol was immunoSEQ multiplex PCR, while the TCRdb copy is restricted to in-frame clones and leaves out a portion. The sample includes under 200,000 clones, approximately 65% of them seen just once. The CDR3 loop spans 15 amino acids. Germline V CDR1 and CDR2: SGDLS, YYNGEE. With 3 bases clipped from V and 0 bases from J, the junction kept 2 bases outside the gene matches. Study-wide results and caveats: Investigators reported about 160 TCR beta chains as tied to cytomegalovirus. The later analysis indicated that the majority of CMV-associated TCR beta chains appeared HLA-restricted. With DRB1 most and HLA-C fewest, TCR association rates differed between HLA loci in a later analysis.

This clone appeared a few times. What it binds is not known. This clonotype was obtained from a man aged 35 to 55 in good health and CMV-seronegative. The rearrangement joins TRBV9 to TRBJ2-1; 8 bases are shared with TRBD2. Sequencing was carried out using PBMCs. In DNA, the CDR3 is TGTGCCAGCAGCGGAAGCGGGGGCTCCTACAATGAGCAGTTCTTC. Residues: CASSGSGGSYNEQFF.